This entry lists 26 T cell receptor beta chains sequenced from one sample in a study of cytomegalovirus exposure and HLA in healthy donors listed by TCRdb under 2017. The method behind the library was the immunoSEQ multiplex PCR assay. This immuneACCESS table, as held by TCRdb, lists in-frame sequences with V and J called but not all clones. Of the missing ones, under half trace to an unresolved V gene in checked studies; the others have no known cause. For this sample there are some 130,000 clones; 85% to 90% appear just once. Together, the top ten hold under 3% of the sample. Sequenced input: PBMCs. These TCRs come from a man aged 18 to 35 in good health and CMV-seronegative.

The CDR3 region is CASSGSGTGGTEAFF. The CDR3 DNA reads as TGTGCCAGCAGCGGTAGTGGCACAGGGGGCACTGAAGCTTTCTTT. The V and J genes are TRBV9 and TRBJ1-1, with 8 bases lining up with TRBD1. Germline assignment: CDR1 SGDLS and CDR2 YYNGEE. V lost 3 bases, J lost 4 bases, and 8 bases stayed unmatched. CDR3 length equals 15 residues.

The genes are TRBV28 and TRBJ2-1, with 13 bases that match TRBD2. The CDR3 runs 14 residues. Germline V gene data show CDR1 as MDHEN and CDR2 as SYDVKM. V shed 6 bases, J shed 7 bases, and the junction held 3 bases outside the gene matches. The CDR3 region has the DNA TGTGCCAGCAGCCGACTAGCGGGAGGTAATGAGCAGTTCTTC. It specifies CASSRLAGGNEQFF. Based on the CDR3 plus reference TRBV28 and TRBJ2-1, the full variable domain is DVKVTQSSRYLVKRTGEKVFLECVQDMDHENMFWYRQDPGLGLRLIYFSYDVKMKEKGDIPEGYSVSREKKERFSLILESASTNQTSMYLCASSRLAGGNEQFFGPGTRLTVL.

This clone was detected a few times. This chain uses TRBV9 with TRBJ1-1; D uncertain. The CDR3 consists of 15 residues. The V gene's germline CDR1 is SGDLS and CDR2 YYNGEE. Trimming shortened V by 2 bases and J by 1 base, and 12 bases separated the two germline ends. The CDR3 DNA follows: TGTGCCAGCAGCGTCCGAGCGGACGGGAACACTGAAGCTTTCTTT. Its translation: CASSVRADGNTEAFF.

This sequence joins TRBV7-8 and TRBJ1-4; no definite D call. V was clipped by 4 bases and J by 0 bases, with 12 bases between them. Germline V gives CDR1 SGHVS, CDR2 FQNEAQ. There are 16 residues in the CDR3. CDR3 nucleotide sequence: TGTGCCAGCAGCTCTGGCTGGGGAGCAACTAATGAAAAACTGTTTTTT. It codes for CASSSGWGATNEKLFF. Full variable domain (remainder filled in from reference TRBV7-8 and TRBJ1-4): GAGVSQSPRYKVAKRGQDVALRCDPISGHVSLFWYQQALGQGPEFLTYFQNEAQLDKSGLPSDRFFAERPEGSVSTLKIQRTQQEDSAVYLCASSSGWGATNEKLFFGSGTQLSVL.

CDR3 nucleotide sequence: TGTGCCAGCAGTTTAGTAGGGGGAAGGGGTGGGGCTGAGCAGTTCTTC. This codes for CASSLVGGRGGAEQFF. The rearrangement joins TRBV27 to TRBJ2-1, with D maybe TRBD1 (6 bases). The CDR3 length is 16 residues. Trimming cost V 2 bases and J 9 bases, with 20 bases left between them. Germline CDR1 reads MNHEY; CDR2 reads SMNVEV (reference sequence).

The chain recombines TRBV27 with TRBJ2-3, with no clear D. The CDR3 totals 13 residues. Looked up from germline, CDR1 is MNHEY and CDR2 is SMNVEV (reference sequence). V lost 2 bases and J lost 1, with 4 bases in between. The CDR3 nucleotides are TGTGCCAGCAGTTTAGGGCGCACAGATACGCAGTATTTT. Encoded protein: CASSLGRTDTQYF.

The rearrangement uses TRBV6-1 and TRBJ1-2; TRBD1 is a possible D gene (5 bases). Germline V gene data show CDR1 as MNHNS and CDR2 as SASEGT. The CDR3 is 12 amino acids. V was pared by 2 bases and J by 7 bases, with 8 bases between. The CDR3 DNA reads TGTGCCAGCAGTGAACAGGGCCCTGGCTACACCTTC. This encodes CASSEQGPGYTF.

The DNA of the CDR3 is TGTGCCACCAGCAGAGTTCGTGGGCGGGGGCCCACCTACGAGCAGTACTTC. It translates to CATSRVRGRGPTYEQYF. The V call is TRBV15, the J call TRBJ2-7; a weak D match, TRBD2 (7 bases). Germline CDR1 is LNHNV and CDR2 is YYDKDF (reference sequence). Deletions cut 1 base from V and 2 bases from J, with 18 bases between. The CDR3 length is 17 residues.

The chain joins TRBV5-6 to TRBJ2-1; 13 bases match TRBD2. Germline V CDR1 and CDR2: SGHDT, YYEEEE. The ends lost 3 bases at V and 7 bases at J; junction bases unmatched: 13. CDR3 size: 18 residues. The CDR3 loop reads CASSWEPPGLAGYNEQFF. In DNA form, the CDR3 reads TGTGCCAGCAGCTGGGAACCCCCGGGACTAGCGGGATATAATGAGCAGTTCTTC.

This clone was detected once. The V call is TRBV5-1, the J call TRBJ1-5, with TRBD1 identical over 9 bases. V was clipped by 4 bases and J by 5 bases; unmatched bases: 4. This CDR3 comprises 14 residues. The germline V gene encodes CDR1 SGHRS and CDR2 YFSETQ. The CDR3 here is CASSLWTGDQPQHF. For the CDR3, the DNA is TGCGCCAGCAGCCTCTGGACAGGGGATCAGCCCCAGCATTTT.

This sequence joins TRBV4-1 and TRBJ2-1; the D gene is possibly TRBD1 (5 bases). The CDR3 spans 15 residues. With 1 base removed from V and 5 bases from J, the gap between germline ends came to 12 bases. Germline CDR1 MGHRA, CDR2 YSYEKL. CDR3 protein: CASSQGADRNNEQFF. The CDR3 region has the DNA TGCGCCAGCAGCCAAGGTGCCGACAGAAACAATGAGCAGTTCTTC.

This clone was found once. The chain has TRBV7-9 and TRBJ2-2; 9 bases agree with TRBD1. V shed 8 bases, J shed 4 bases, and the junction held 5 bases outside the gene matches. Germline V gives CDR1 SEHNR, CDR2 FQNEAQ (reference sequence). The CDR3 runs 14 residues. The CDR3 protein is CASGGTGTTGELFF. In nucleotides, the CDR3 is TGTGCCAGCGGGGGGACAGGGACCACCGGGGAGCTGTTTTTT.

V usage is TRBV19 and J usage is TRBJ2-7; 14 nucleotides line up with TRBD2. With 9 bases clipped from V and 7 bases from J, the junction kept 14 bases outside the gene matches. This CDR3 spans 16 amino acids. Germline V gives CDR1 LNHDA, CDR2 SQIVND (reference sequence). The CDR3: CARLMGTSGRLWEQYF. CDR3 DNA sequence: TGTGCCAGACTTATGGGGACTAGCGGGAGATTGTGGGAGCAGTACTTC.

V gene TRBV15 combines with J gene TRBJ2-7; 9 nucleotides line up with TRBD1. The CDR3 covers 18 residues. Losses at the gene ends were 0 bases for V and 3 bases for J; bases not matched to a gene: 12. Looked up from germline, CDR1 is LNHNV and CDR2 is YYDKDF (reference sequence). CDR3 protein: CATSRDGLQGANIYEQYF. The DNA for the CDR3 is TGTGCCACCAGCAGAGATGGGCTACAGGGGGCTAATATCTACGAGCAGTACTTC.

The chain carries TRBV6-1 and TRBJ2-5; 11 bases match TRBD1. The DNA end favors TRBJ2-7, so the J call may be wrong. The length of the CDR3 is 16 residues. Germline V gene sequence: CDR1 MNHNS, CDR2 SASEGT. Here the CDR3 reads CASSAQVGQGAYEQYF. In DNA form, the CDR3 reads TGTGCCAGCAGTGCTCAGGTGGGACAGGGGGCCTACGAGCAGTACTTC.

The J gene is TRBJ2-7, the V gene TRBV6-6; TRBD1 might be the D (6 bases). With 7 bases removed from V and 2 bases from J, the gap between germline ends came to 15 bases. The CDR3 is 14 amino acids. In germline, CDR1 is MNHNY, CDR2 SVGAGI (reference sequence). The CDR3 reads CASTFPDRAYEQYF. The CDR3 DNA reads TGTGCCAGCACCTTCCCGGACAGAGCCTACGAGCAGTACTTC.

The chain is built from TRBV4-2 and TRBJ2-1; 10 nucleotides match TRBD2. V was pared by 0 bases and J by 7 bases, with 12 bases of the junction left unmatched. This CDR3 has 18 amino acids. Germline CDR1 and CDR2: LGHNA and YNFKEQ. The CDR3 region is CASSQDTTAELAGNEQFF. DNA for the CDR3: TGTGCCAGCAGCCAAGACACAACGGCGGAACTAGCGGGGAATGAGCAGTTCTTC.

This sequence joins TRBV5-8 and TRBJ1-2, with D unclear. V was trimmed by 0 bases and J by 5 bases, leaving 8 bases between them. The germline gives CDR1 SGHTS, CDR2 YDEGEE. This CDR3 spans 13 amino acids. In DNA form, the CDR3 reads TGTGCCAGCAGCTTGGGGCAGTTTTATGGCTACACCTTC. As protein: CASSLGQFYGYTF.

The CDR3 DNA reads TGCGCCAGCAGCCTAACCCGGGACAGTTATAGCAATCAGCCCCAGCATTTT. Amino acid sequence: CASSLTRDSYSNQPQHF. The chain recombines TRBV4-3 with TRBJ1-5; 7 bases are a match to TRBD1. Germline V gene lookup returns CDR1 LGHNA and CDR2 YSLEER. The CDR3 spans 17 residues. Losses at the gene ends were 4 bases for V and 0 bases for J; bases not matched to a gene: 9.

This chain uses TRBV7-9 with TRBJ2-7, with a tentative D call TRBD2 (6 bases). Per the germline V gene, CDR1 is SEHNR and CDR2 is FQNEAQ (reference sequence). The CDR3 totals 13 residues. The V and J ends lost 4 bases and 7 bases respectively, with 14 bases between them. The DNA of the CDR3 is TGTGCCAGCAGCTGGGGGGACTCCGGGGAGCAGTACTTC. Translated: CASSWGDSGEQYF. Filled out from reference TRBV7-9 and TRBJ2-7, the complete variable domain reads DTGVSQNPRHKITKRGQNVTFRCDPISEHNRLYWYRQTLGQGPEFLTYFQNEAQLEKSRLLSDRFSAERPKGSFSTLEIQRTEQGDSAMYLCASSWGDSGEQYFGPGTRLTVT.

The rearrangement uses TRBV28 and TRBJ1-3; tentatively, D is TRBD1 (6 bases). V was clipped by 4 bases and J by 0 bases, with 13 bases between them. From germline, CDR1 is MDHEN and CDR2 SYDVKM. The CDR3 has 16 residues. As DNA, the CDR3 is TGTGCCAGCAGTTCCCGGACAGTCATCTCTGGAAACACCATATATTTT. This translates into CASSSRTVISGNTIYF.

The rearrangement joins TRBV7-6 to TRBJ1-1; no clear D gene. Per germline, CDR1 SGHVS and CDR2 FNYEAQ. The CDR3 spans 15 residues. The ends were cut back, 4 bases at V and 1 base at J, with 13 bases in the middle. The CDR3: CASSSYGIGNTEAFF. CDR3 DNA: TGTGCCAGCAGCTCGTACGGGATTGGGAACACTGAAGCTTTCTTT. Together with reference TRBV7-6 and TRBJ1-1, the CDR3 gives the full variable domain: GAGVSQSPRYKVTKRGQDVALRCDPISGHVSLYWYRQALGQGPEFLTYFNYEAQQDKSGLPNDRFSAERPEGSISTLTIQRTEQRDSAMYRCASSSYGIGNTEAFFGQGTRLTVV.

The rearrangement links TRBV5-4 to TRBJ2-7; D possibly corresponds to TRBD1 (7 bases). The CDR3 is 16 amino acids. The germline V and J ends were trimmed by 3 bases and 6 bases, with 22 bases remaining between them. The germline gives CDR1 SGHNT, CDR2 YYREEE (reference sequence). The CDR3 spells CASSSRFRGAGAEQYF. As DNA, the CDR3 is TGTGCCAGCAGCTCTCGCTTCAGGGGGGCAGGGGCCGAGCAGTACTTC.

This chain joins TRBV7-9 and TRBJ2-2; unclear D gene. This CDR3 region has 12 residues. The V gene's germline CDR1 is SEHNR and CDR2 FQNEAQ (reference sequence). V lost 5 bases and J 2 bases, leaving 3 bases between the germline ends. CDR3 sequence: CASSLNTGELFF. DNA of the CDR3: TGTGCCAGCAGCCTAAACACCGGGGAGCTGTTTTTT.

The V gene is TRBV5-6, the J gene TRBJ1-4, with TRBD1 matching over 7 bases. The CDR3 spans 17 residues. Losses at the gene ends were 4 bases for V and 2 bases for J; bases not matched to a gene: 11. Germline V gene lookup returns CDR1 SGHDT and CDR2 YYEEEE. The CDR3 sequence is CASSRTGAGGTNEKLFF. In DNA form, the CDR3 reads TGTGCCAGCAGCAGAACAGGGGCAGGTGGTACTAATGAAAAACTGTTTTTT.

The V call is TRBV7-9, the J call TRBJ2-4, with D maybe TRBD2 (7 bases). The CDR3 contains 16 residues. CDR1 and CDR2 from the germline V gene are SEHNR and FQNEAQ (reference sequence). V lost 6 bases to trimming and J lost 7 bases, with 22 bases between them. CDR3 protein: CASREGNAGARNIQYF. The CDR3 DNA reads as TGTGCCAGCAGGGAAGGGAACGCGGGGGCGAGGAACATTCAGTACTTC.